This T cell receptor beta chain came from a study of cytomegalovirus exposure and HLA in healthy donors. Study results and caveats: Within the 95 to 150 validation repertoires, first-cohort TCR clusters tended to co-occur, according to a later analysis. The listing of roughly 160 TCR beta chains classed them as cytomegalovirus-associated.

This table comes from immunoSEQ multiplex PCR, and its TCRdb copy is limited to in-frame clones, with some not included. Of some 130,000 clones in the sample, approximately 82% are singletons; the top ten hold around 27%. Unmatched junction bases numbered 15, after V lost 4 bases and J lost 1 base. The CDR3 has 18 amino acids. Germline assignment: CDR1 SNHLY and CDR2 FYNNEI. As for this clone: What it binds is not known.

The TCR originated in a man younger than 40 in good health and CMV-seropositive. This chain connects TRBV2 to TRBJ2-5, with 7 bases lining up with TRBD2. Sequenced material: PBMCs. CDR3 in DNA: TGTGCCAGCAGTGGAGGGAGGTTTTCGGCTAGCGGCCAAGAGACCCAGTACTTC. Translating gives CASSGGRFSASGQETQYF.